This T cell receptor (beta chain) was found in a study of human T cells and chemical hapten exposure. This clonotype occurred a few times. Antigen unknown. TCRdb itself ran the RACE reads through MiXCR, one entry per CDR3 protein. This sample yields 74,000 or so distinct CDR3 sequences, of which 12% are seen a single time; around 3.2% belongs to the top ten. Study findings and constraints: There were significantly more large CDR3 similarity clusters among expanded TCRs than among controls.

Specified time point: patch test 1, 2 weeks after DPC sensitization. Treatment reported: therapeutic diphenylcyclopropenone sensitization with weekly scalp DPC. The sample here was whole blood, taken in connection with sensitization to the hapten diphenylcyclopropenone (DPC). The TCR sequence derives from a woman aged 55-69 years with alopecia areata. Some clones in this sample may be carry-over from other donors' samples.

Here the CDR3 DNA reads TGTGCCAGCAGCTTAGCGGGGTCCGGCAGCAATGAGCAGTTCTTC. Translation: CASSLAGSGSNEQFF. The V call is TRBV7-6, the J call TRBJ2-1; D uncertain. With 0 bases removed from V and 6 bases from J, the gap between germline ends came to 12 bases. Germline V lookup: CDR1 SGHVS, CDR2 FNYEAQ. CDR3 size: 15 residues.